Each of the 2 T cell receptor beta chains below was sequenced from the same sample in a study of T cells of healthy individuals. A single record per CDR3 protein comes from TCRdb applying MiXCR to the 5' RACE reads. This table holds about 96,000 distinct CDR3 sequences, 15% to 20% found once. These receptors originate from a human donor in good health.

The chain couples TRBV20-1 to TRBJ2-2, with D perhaps being TRBD1 or TRBD2 (5 bases each). The CDR3 length is 20 residues. Germline lookup yields CDR1 DFQATT and CDR2 SNEGSKA (reference sequence). V was shortened by 0 bases and J by 0 bases, with 23 bases between the two germline ends. The CDR3 nucleotides read TGCAGTGCTAGAGATCTTAGGGACCCTAGGACGATTGCGAACACCGGGGAGCTGTTTTTT. This codes for CSARDLRDPRTIANTGELFF.

The table lists this clonotype with a count of one. V usage is TRBV10-3 and J usage is TRBJ2-7; D gene uncertain. Looked up from germline, CDR1 is ENHRY and CDR2 is SYGVKD. The CDR3 loop spans 15 amino acids. V lost 2 bases and J 7 bases, leaving 18 bases between the germline ends. The CDR3 is CAISEPSRTSLEQYF. In DNA form, the CDR3 reads TGTGCCATCAGTGAGCCCTCTCGAACATCACTAGAGCAGTACTTC.